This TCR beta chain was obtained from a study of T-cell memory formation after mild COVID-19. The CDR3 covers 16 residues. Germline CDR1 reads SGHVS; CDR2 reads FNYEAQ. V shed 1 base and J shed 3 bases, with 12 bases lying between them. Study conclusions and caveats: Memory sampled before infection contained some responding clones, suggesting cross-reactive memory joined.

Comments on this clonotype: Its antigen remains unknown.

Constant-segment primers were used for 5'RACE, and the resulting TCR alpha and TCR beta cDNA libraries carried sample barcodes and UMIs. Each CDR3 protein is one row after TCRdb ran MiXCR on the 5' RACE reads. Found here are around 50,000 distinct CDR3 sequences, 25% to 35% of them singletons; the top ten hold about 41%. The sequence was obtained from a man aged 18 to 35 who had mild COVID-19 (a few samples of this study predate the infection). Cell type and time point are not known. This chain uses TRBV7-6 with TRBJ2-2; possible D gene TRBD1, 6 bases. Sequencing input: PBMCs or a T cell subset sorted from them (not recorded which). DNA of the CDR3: TGTGCCAGCAGCTTAGTCGGCCAGGGGTACACCGGGGAGCTGTTTTTT. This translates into CASSLVGQGYTGELFF. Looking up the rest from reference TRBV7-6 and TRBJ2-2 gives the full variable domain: GAGVSQSPRYKVTKRGQDVALRCDPISGHVSLYWYRQALGQGPEFLTYFNYEAQQDKSGLPNDRFSAERPEGSISTLTIQRTEQRDSAMYRCASSLVGQGYTGELFFGEGSRLTVL.